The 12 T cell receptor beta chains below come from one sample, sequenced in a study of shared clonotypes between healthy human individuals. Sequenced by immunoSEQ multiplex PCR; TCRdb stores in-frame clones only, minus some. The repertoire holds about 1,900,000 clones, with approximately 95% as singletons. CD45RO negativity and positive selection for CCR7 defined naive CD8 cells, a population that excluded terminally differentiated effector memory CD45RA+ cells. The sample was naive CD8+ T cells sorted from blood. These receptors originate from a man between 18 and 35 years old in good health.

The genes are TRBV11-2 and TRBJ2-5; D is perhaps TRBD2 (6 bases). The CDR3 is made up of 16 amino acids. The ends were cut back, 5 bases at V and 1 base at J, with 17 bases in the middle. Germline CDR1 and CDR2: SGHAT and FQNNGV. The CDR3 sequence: CASSPRRGSSQETQYF. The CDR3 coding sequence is TGTGCCAGCAGCCCCCGCCGGGGGAGCAGCCAAGAGACCCAGTACTTC.

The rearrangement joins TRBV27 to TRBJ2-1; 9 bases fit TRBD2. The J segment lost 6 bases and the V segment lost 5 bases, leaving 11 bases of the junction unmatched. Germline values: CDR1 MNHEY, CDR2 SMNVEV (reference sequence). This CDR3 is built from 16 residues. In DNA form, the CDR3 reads TGTGCCAGCAGTGTGTCGGTAGGACTAGCGCGCAATGAGCAGTTCTTC. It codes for CASSVSVGLARNEQFF.

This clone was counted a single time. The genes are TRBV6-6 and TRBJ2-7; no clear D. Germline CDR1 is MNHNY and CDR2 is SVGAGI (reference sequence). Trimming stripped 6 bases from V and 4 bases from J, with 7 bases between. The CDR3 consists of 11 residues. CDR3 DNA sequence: TGTGCCAGCAGATCGGTATACGAGCAGTACTTC. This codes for CASRSVYEQYF.

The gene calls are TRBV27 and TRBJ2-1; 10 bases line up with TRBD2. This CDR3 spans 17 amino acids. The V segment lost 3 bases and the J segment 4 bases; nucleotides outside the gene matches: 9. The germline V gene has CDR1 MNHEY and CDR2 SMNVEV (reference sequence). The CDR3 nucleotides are TGTGCCAGCAGTTTCGCCCCCGGGACTAGCGAGTACAATGAGCAGTTCTTC. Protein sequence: CASSFAPGTSEYNEQFF.

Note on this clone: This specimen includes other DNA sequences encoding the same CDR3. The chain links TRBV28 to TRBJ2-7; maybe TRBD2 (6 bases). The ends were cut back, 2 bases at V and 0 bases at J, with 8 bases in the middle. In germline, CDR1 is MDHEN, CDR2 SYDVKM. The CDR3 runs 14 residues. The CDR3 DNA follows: TGTGCCAGCAGTTTAACGGGGGACTCCTACGAGCAGTACTTC. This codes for CASSLTGDSYEQYF.

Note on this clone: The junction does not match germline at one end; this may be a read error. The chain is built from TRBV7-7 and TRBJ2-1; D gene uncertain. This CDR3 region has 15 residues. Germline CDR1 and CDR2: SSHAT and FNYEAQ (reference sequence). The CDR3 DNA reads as TGTGCTAGCAGCTCTACTCGTGAGACTTACAATGAGCAGTTCTTC. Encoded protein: CASSSTRETYNEQFF.

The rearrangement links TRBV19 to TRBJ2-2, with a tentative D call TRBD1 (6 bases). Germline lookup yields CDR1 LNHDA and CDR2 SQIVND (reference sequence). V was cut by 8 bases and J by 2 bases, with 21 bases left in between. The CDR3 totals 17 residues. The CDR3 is CASFSDFGQRNTGELFF. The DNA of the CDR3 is TGTGCCAGTTTCTCAGATTTCGGACAGAGAAACACCGGGGAGCTGTTTTTT.

CDR3 coding DNA: TGTGCCAGCAGCCCTCTAGCGGGGCGCCAAGAGACCCAGTACTTC. Its translation: CASSPLAGRQETQYF. The chain has TRBV7-8 and TRBJ2-5; 9 bases align to TRBD2. Germline V gene sequence: CDR1 SGHVS, CDR2 FQNEAQ. Losses at the gene ends were 5 bases for V and 1 base for J; bases not matched to a gene: 5. There are 15 residues in the CDR3. Variable domain in full (rest from reference TRBV7-8 and TRBJ2-5): GAGVSQSPRYKVAKRGQDVALRCDPISGHVSLFWYQQALGQGPEFLTYFQNEAQLDKSGLPSDRFFAERPEGSVSTLKIQRTQQEDSAVYLCASSPLAGRQETQYFGPGTRLLVL.

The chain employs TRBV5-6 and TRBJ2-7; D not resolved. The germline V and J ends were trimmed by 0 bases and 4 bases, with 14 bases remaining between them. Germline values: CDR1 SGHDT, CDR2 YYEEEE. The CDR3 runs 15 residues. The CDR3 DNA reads TGTGCCAGCAGCTTGGCCCCCGGTGTCCAGTACGAGCAGTACTTC. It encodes CASSLAPGVQYEQYF.

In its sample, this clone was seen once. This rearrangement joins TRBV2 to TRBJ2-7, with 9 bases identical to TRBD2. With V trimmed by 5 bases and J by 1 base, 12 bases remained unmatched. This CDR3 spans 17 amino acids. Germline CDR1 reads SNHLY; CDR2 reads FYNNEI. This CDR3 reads CASSWLAGQQRSYEQYF. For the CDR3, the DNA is TGTGCCAGCAGTTGGCTAGCGGGGCAACAGAGGTCCTACGAGCAGTACTTC.

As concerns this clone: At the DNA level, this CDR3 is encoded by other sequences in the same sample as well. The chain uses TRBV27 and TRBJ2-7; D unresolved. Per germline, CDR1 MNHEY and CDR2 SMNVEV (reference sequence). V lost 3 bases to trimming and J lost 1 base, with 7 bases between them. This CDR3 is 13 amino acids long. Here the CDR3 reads CASSFRFSYEQYF. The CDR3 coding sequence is TGTGCCAGCAGTTTCAGGTTTTCCTACGAGCAGTACTTC.

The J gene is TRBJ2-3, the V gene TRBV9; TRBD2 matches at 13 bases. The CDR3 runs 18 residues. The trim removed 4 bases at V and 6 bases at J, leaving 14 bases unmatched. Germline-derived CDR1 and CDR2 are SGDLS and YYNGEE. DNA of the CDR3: TGTGCCAGCAGCCCCTACCCTGGACTAGCGGGAGTGGCGGATACGCAGTATTTT. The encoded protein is CASSPYPGLAGVADTQYF.